The sequence of this TCR beta chain was determined in a study of blood T cell repertoires in COVID-19. Participants were placed into cohorts based on the clinical history they reported. TCRdb's table, derived via immunoSEQ multiplex PCR, lists solely in-frame clones and lacks some. The sample consists of around 220,000 clones, more than 75% of them appearing once. Germline V gene lookup returns CDR1 MDHEN and CDR2 SYDVKM. The V gene end was trimmed by 5 bases and the J gene end by 12 bases; junction bases not matched to a gene: 14. The CDR3 is made up of 15 amino acids. V gene TRBV28 combines with J gene TRBJ2-1; 9 bases are shared with TRBD1. This TCR was sampled from a woman between 35 and 50 years old with acute COVID-19. Sequences were obtained from PBMCs or T cells enriched from blood (not recorded which). CDR3 residues: CASSPSTGGRNRQFF. In DNA, the CDR3 is TGTGCCAGCAGTCCGTCGACAGGGGGGAGGAATCGGCAGTTCTTC.